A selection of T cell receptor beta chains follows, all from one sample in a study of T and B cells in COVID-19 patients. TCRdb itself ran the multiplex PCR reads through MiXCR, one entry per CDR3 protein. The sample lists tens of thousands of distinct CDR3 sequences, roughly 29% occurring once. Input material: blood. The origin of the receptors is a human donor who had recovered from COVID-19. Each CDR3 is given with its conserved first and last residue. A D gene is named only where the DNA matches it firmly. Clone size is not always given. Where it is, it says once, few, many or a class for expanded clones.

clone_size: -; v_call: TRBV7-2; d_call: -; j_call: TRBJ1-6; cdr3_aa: CASSPGDGSPLHF; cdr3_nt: TGTGCCAGCAGCCCAGGGGACGGATCACCCCTCCACTTT
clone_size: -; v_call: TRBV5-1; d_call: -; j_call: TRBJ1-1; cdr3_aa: CASRHSGPNTEAFF; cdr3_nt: TGCGCCAGCAGGCACTCCGGACCGAACACTGAAGCTTTCTTT
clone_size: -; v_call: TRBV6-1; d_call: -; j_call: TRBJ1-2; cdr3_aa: CASSEGGDYGYTF; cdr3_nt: TGTGCCAGCAGTGAGGGGGGAGACTATGGCTACACCTTC
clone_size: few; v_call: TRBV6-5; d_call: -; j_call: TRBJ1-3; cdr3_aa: CASSYSKGFGNTIYF; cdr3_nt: TGTGCCAGCAGTTACTCGAAGGGATTTGGAAACACCATATATTTT
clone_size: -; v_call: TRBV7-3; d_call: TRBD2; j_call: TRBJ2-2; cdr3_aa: CASSPRGSGNPGELFF; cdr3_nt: TGTGCCAGCAGCCCCCGGGGTAGCGGGAACCCCGGGGAGCTGTTTTTT
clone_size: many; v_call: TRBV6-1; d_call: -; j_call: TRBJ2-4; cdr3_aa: CASGPRGNIQYF; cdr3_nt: TGTGCCAGCGGACCGAGGGGGAACATTCAGTACTTC
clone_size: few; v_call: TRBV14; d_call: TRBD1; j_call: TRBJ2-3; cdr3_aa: CASSQGTGSTQYF; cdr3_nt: TGTGCCAGCAGCCAGGGGACAGGTAGTACGCAGTATTTT
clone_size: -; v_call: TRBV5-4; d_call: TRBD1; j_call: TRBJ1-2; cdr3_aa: CASSRGRGQSYGYTF; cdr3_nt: TGTGCCAGCAGCCGAGGACGGGGACAGTCATATGGCTACACCTTC
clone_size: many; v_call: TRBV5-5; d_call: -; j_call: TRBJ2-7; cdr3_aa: CASSLVGSEQYF; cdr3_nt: TGTGCCAGCAGCTTGGTAGGGTCCGAGCAGTACTTC
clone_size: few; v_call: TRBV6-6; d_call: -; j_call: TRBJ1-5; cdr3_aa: CASSSEQPQHF; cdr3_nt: TGTGCCAGCAGTTCTGAACAGCCCCAGCATTTT
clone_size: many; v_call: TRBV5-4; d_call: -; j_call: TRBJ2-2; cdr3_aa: CASSGPGPGELFF; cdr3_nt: TGTGCCAGCAGCGGACCGGGACCCGGGGAGCTGTTTTTT
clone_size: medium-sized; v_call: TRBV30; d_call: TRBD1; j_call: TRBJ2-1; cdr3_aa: CAWSRTRDSLYNEQFF; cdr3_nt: TGTGCCTGGAGCCGAACCCGGGACAGCCTCTACAATGAGCAGTTCTTC
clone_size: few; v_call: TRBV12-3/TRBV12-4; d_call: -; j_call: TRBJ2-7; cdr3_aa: CASSFYDEQYF; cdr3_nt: TGTGCCAGCAGTTTTTACGACGAGCAGTACTTC
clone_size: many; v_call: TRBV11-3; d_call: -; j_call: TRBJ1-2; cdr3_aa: CASSRGAETTYGYTF; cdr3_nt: TGTGCCAGCAGCCGAGGGGCAGAAACTACTTATGGCTACACCTTC
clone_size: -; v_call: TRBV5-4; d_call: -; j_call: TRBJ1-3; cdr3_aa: CASSPRGSGNTIYF; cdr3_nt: TGTGCCAGCAGCCCCCGAGGGTCTGGAAACACCATATATTTT
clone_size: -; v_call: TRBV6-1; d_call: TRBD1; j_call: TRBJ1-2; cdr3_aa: CATTTGGGGNYGYTF; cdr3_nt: TGTGCCACCACAACAGGGGGCGGCGGTAACTATGGCTACACCTTC
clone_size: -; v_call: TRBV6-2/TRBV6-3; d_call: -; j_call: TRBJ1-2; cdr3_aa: CASSRVDGYTF; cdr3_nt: TGTGCCAGCAGTCGGGTCGATGGCTACACCTTC
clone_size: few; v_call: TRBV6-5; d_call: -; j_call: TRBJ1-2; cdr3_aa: CALREGYGYTF; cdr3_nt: TGTGCCCTTAGAGAAGGGTATGGCTACACCTTC
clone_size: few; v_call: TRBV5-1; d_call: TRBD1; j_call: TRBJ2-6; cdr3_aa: CASSGQTGGRANVLTF; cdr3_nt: TGCGCCAGCAGCGGACAGACAGGGGGGAGGGCCAACGTCCTGACTTTC
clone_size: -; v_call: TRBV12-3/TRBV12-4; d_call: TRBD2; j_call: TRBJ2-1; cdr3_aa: CASRPGLAGVNEQFF; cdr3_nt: TGTGCCAGCAGGCCGGGACTAGCGGGGGTTAATGAGCAGTTCTTC
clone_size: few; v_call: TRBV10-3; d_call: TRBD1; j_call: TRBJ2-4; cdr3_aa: CAISESKGTGRNIQYF; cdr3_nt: TGTGCCATCAGTGAGTCTAAGGGGACAGGGCGAAACATTCAGTACTTC
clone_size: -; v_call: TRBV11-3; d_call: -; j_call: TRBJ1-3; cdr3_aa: CASSFVGAGNTIYF; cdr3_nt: TGTGCCAGCAGCTTTGTAGGGGCCGGAAACACCATATATTTT
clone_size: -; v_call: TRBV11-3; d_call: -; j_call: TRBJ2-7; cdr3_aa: CASSPIRRGGGEQYF; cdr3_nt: TGTGCCAGCAGCCCCATCCGGAGGGGGGGAGGAGAGCAGTACTTC
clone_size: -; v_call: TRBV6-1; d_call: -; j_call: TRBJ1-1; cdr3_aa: CASSFRGRKNTEAFF; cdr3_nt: TGTGCCAGCAGTTTTCGAGGGCGGAAGAACACTGAAGCTTTCTTT
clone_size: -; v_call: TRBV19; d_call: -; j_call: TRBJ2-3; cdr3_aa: CASSWGGGDTQYF; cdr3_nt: TGTGCCAGTAGTTGGGGGGGCGGGGATACGCAGTATTTT
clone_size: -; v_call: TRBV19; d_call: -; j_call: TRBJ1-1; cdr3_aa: CASSVGQRRNTEAFF; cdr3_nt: TGTGCCAGTAGTGTCGGACAGAGGCGGAACACTGAAGCTTTCTTT
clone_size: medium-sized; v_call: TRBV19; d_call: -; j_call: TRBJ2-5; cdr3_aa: CASSIWAGTQYF; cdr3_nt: TGTGCCAGTAGTATTTGGGCGGGGACCCAGTACTTC
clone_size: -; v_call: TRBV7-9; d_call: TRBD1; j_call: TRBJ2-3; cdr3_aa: CASSVQGAGDTQYF; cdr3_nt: TGTGCCAGCAGCGTCCAGGGGGCTGGAGATACGCAGTATTTT
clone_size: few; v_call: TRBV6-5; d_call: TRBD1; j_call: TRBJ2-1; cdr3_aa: CASRLGQGAFNEQFF; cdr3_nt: TGTGCCAGCAGGCTGGGACAGGGGGCCTTCAATGAGCAGTTCTTC
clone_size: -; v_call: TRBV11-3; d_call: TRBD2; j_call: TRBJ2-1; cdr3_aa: CASSMISSGGEQFF; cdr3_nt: TGTGCCAGCAGCATGATCTCTAGCGGGGGGGAACAGTTCTTC
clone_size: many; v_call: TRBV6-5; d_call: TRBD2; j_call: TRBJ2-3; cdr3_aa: CASSYMGLAGGGTDTQYF; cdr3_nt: TGTGCCAGCAGTTACATGGGACTAGCGGGGGGAGGTACAGATACGCAGTATTTT
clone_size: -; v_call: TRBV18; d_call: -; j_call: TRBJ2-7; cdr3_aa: CASSPPNSYEQYF; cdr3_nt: TGTGCCAGCTCACCACCGAATAGTTACGAGCAGTACTTC
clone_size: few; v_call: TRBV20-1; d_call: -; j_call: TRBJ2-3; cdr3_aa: CSVRGPFLDTQYF; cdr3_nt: TGCAGTGTTCGGGGGCCCTTCTTGGATACGCAGTATTTT
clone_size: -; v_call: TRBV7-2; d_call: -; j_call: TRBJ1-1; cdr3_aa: CASSPPWAVNTEAFF; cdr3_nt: TGTGCCAGCAGCCCACCCTGGGCGGTGAACACTGAAGCTTTCTTT
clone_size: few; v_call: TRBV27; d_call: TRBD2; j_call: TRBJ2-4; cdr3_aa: CASSPLAGGTHIQYF; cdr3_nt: TGTGCCAGCAGTCCGCTAGCGGGGGGGACACACATTCAGTACTTC
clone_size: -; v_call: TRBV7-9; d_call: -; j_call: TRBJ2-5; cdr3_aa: CASSLGTNTETQYF; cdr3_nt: TGTGCCAGCAGCTTAGGGACAAATACTGAGACCCAGTACTTC
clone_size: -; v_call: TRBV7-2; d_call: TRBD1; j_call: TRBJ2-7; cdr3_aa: CASSTNRGGGYEQYF; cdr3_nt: TGTGCCAGCAGCACAAACAGGGGTGGTGGGTACGAGCAGTACTTC
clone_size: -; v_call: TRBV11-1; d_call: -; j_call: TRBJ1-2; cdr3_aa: CASSSTNYGYTF; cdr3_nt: TGTGCCAGCAGCTCTACTAACTATGGCTACACCTTC
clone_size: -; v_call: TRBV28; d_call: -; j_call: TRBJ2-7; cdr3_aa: CASRNTGSYEQYF; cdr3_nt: TGTGCCAGCAGAAATACAGGGTCCTACGAGCAGTACTTC
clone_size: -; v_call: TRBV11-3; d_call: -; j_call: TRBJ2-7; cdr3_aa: CASSLATQSYEQYF; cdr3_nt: TGTGCCAGCAGCTTAGCGACACAATCCTACGAGCAGTACTTC
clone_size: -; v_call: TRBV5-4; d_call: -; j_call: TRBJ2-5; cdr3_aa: CASSLRGSRGETQYF; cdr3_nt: TGCGCCAGCAGCTTGCGTGGGTCAAGGGGAGAGACCCAGTACTTC
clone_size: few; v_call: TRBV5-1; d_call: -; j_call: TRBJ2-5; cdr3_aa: CASKPRRDNQETQYF; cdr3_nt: TGCGCCAGCAAACCAAGACGGGACAACCAAGAGACCCAGTACTTC
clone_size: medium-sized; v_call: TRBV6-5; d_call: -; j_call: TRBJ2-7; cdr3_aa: CASSSGPWSEQYF; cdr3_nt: TGTGCCAGCAGTTCCGGGCCCTGGAGCGAGCAGTACTTC
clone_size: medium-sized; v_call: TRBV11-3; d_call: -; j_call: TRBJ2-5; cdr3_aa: CASSLDQETQYF; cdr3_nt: TGTGCCAGCAGCTTAGATCAAGAGACCCAGTACTTC
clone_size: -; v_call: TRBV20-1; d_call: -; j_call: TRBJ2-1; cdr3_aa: CSAIPHSRVQFF; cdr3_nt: TGCAGTGCTATCCCCCACTCGAGGGTGCAGTTCTTC
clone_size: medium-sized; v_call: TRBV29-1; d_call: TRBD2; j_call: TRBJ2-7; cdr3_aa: CSVRGLVEDEQYF; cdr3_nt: TGCAGCGTGAGAGGACTAGTGGAAGATGAGCAGTACTTC
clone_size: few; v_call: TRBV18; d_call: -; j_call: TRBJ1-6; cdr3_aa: CASSPRAAYNSPLHF; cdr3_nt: TGTGCCAGCTCACCGCGAGCTGCCTATAATTCACCCCTCCACTTT
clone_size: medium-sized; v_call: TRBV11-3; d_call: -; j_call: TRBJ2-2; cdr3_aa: CASTTGGVAGELFF; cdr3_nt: TGTGCCAGCACCACGGGCGGGGTCGCCGGGGAGCTGTTTTTT
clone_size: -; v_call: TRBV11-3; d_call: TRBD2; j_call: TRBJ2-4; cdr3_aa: CASSPLAGGVNIQYF; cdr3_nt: TGTGCCAGCAGCCCACTAGCGGGGGGGGTAAACATTCAGTACTTC
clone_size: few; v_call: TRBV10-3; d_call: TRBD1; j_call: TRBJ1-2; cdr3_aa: CAISDDRGSGYTF; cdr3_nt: TGTGCCATCAGTGATGACAGGGGGAGCGGCTACACCTTC
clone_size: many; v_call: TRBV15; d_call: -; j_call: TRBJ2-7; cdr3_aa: CATSRERVLEKSF; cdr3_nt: TGTGCCACCAGCAGAGAGAGGGTTCTGGAAAAGTCCTTC
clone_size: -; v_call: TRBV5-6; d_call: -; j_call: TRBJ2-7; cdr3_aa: CASSLRGDTSYEQYF; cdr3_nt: TGTGCCAGCAGCTTACGGGGGGACACATCCTACGAGCAGTACTTC
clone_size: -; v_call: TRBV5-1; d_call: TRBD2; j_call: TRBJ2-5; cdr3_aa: CASSLEGLAGRETQYF; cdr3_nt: TGCGCCAGCAGCTTGGAGGGACTAGCGGGGAGAGAGACCCAGTACTTC
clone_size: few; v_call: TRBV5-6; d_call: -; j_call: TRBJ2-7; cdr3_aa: CASSLTATYEQYF; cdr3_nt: TGTGCCAGCAGCCTGACAGCGACTTACGAGCAGTACTTC
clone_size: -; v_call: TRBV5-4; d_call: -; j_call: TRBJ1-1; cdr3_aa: CASSINRRMNTEAFF; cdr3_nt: TGTGCCAGCAGCATCAACAGGAGAATGAACACTGAAGCTTTCTTT
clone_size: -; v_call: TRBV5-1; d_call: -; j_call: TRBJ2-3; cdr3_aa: CASSVTGDYTDTQYF; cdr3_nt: TGCGCCAGCAGCGTAACAGGGGACTACACAGATACGCAGTATTTT
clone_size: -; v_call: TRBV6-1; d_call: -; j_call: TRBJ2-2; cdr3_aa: CASSEPQGSTGELFF; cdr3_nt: TGTGCCAGCAGTGAACCGCAAGGAAGCACCGGGGAGCTGTTTTTT
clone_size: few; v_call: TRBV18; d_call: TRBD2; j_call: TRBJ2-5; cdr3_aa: CASSPVTSGDHGTQYF; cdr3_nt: TGTGCCAGCTCACCGGTGACTAGCGGGGACCACGGGACCCAGTACTTC
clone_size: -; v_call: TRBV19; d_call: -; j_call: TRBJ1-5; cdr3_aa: CASSIPGANSNQPQHF; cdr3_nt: TGTGCCAGTAGTATCCCGGGAGCAAATAGCAATCAGCCCCAGCATTTT
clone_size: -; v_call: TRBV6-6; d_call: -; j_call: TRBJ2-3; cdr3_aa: CASIRDWLRDTQYF; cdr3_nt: TGTGCCAGCATTCGGGACTGGCTTCGGGATACGCAGTATTTT